The T cell receptor beta chain under discussion was sequenced for a study of T cell repertoires in cytomegalovirus infection. Study-wide context: Alongside well-studied HLA-B-restricted CMV epitopes, recently identified HLA-C-restricted CMV epitopes were also used.

TCRdb re-derived calls from the reads in MiXCR, one entry per CDR3 protein. This sample has under 850,000 distinct CDR3 sequences, with 33% found just once. With respect to this clonotype: Its specificity is unknown.

Trimming cost V 6 bases and J 3 bases; bases outside gene matches: 11. Germline V gene lookup returns CDR1 DFQATT and CDR2 SNEGSKA (reference sequence). This CDR3 comprises 17 residues. Study-level findings and limits: The ex vivo response was dominated by HLA-C-restricted CMV-specific TCR beta clonotypes.

Source: cultured PBMCs, taken from culture after CMV antigen stimulation. The clonotype comes from a human donor in good health (CMV status not recorded). Some clones in this sample may be carry-over from other donors' samples. The chain joins TRBV20-1 to TRBJ2-3, with TRBD2 matching 14 bases. The CDR3 protein is CSAPGLAGGVGTDTQYF. The CDR3, as DNA: TGCAGTGCGCCAGGACTAGCGGGAGGAGTCGGGACAGATACGCAGTATTTT.